This TCR beta chain was observed in a study of identical twins. A few counts support this clonotype. CDR3 length: 13 residues. The V segment lost 0 bases and the J segment 8 bases; nucleotides outside the gene matches: 1. Germline V lookup: CDR1 LNHNV, CDR2 YYDKDF (reference sequence). TCRdb re-analysed the 5' RACE reads in MiXCR, keeping a single row per CDR3 protein. The sample consists of approximately 500,000 distinct CDR3 sequences, around 24% of them appearing once. These sequences were also reported in another study, on T cells expressing NK-cell markers. That paper states: The TCR beta repertoires were obtained from sorted CD3+CD56+NKG2C+, CD3+CD56+NKG2C- and CD3+CD56-NKG2C+ T cells.

The sequencing sample was made of CD4+ T cells sorted from blood. The receptor's source is a woman aged 18-29 years in good health. V and J are TRBV15 and TRBJ2-1, with 7 bases that match TRBD2. Here the CDR3 DNA reads TGTGCCACCAGCAGAGACCGGGGGGATGAGCAGTTCTTC. Its protein product is CATSRDRGDEQFF.